Presented here are 9 T cell receptor beta chains from one specimen sequenced in a study of blood T cells in healthy people across ages. Together with a sample-barcoded 5' primer, a J-beta primer mix was included in a second PCR lasting about 7 to 11 cycles. One entry per CDR3 protein, called by TCRdb with MiXCR from the 5' RACE reads. The sample consists of approximately 790,000 distinct CDR3 sequences, around two thirds of them appearing once. Sequencing was done on a sample of blood. These receptors were obtained from a man aged 25 to 45 in good health.

This clonotype has only a few counts. The chain uses TRBV3-1 and TRBJ2-1, with TRBD1 matching over 9 bases. The J segment lost 3 bases and the V segment lost 4 bases, leaving 7 bases of the junction unmatched. From germline, CDR1 is LGHDT and CDR2 YNNKEL (reference sequence). The CDR3 loop spans 16 amino acids. The CDR3 nucleotides are TGTGCCAGCAGCCGGGTAGGGACAGGGAACTACAATGAGCAGTTCTTC. Residues: CASSRVGTGNYNEQFF.

V usage is TRBV6-5 and J usage is TRBJ2-3, with D possibly matching TRBD1 (5 bases). The CDR3 covers 16 residues. Trimming removed 6 bases from V and 0 bases from J, with 16 bases in between. CDR1 MNHEY and CDR2 SVGAGI come from the germline V gene. CDR3 coding DNA: TGTGCCAGCAGCCTCATCAGGGTGCCTAGCACAGATACGCAGTATTTT. As protein: CASSLIRVPSTDTQYF.

This chain uses TRBV4-2 with TRBJ1-2; D is uncertain. Germline CDR1 LGHNA, CDR2 YNFKEQ. The length of the CDR3 is 15 residues. V lost 0 bases and J lost 1, with 9 bases in between. CDR3 amino acids: CASSQEAVINYGYTF. DNA for the CDR3: TGTGCCAGCAGCCAAGAGGCGGTGATTAACTATGGCTACACCTTC.

The CDR3 here is CASSLLGLAGPYNEQFF. As DNA, the CDR3 is TGTGCCAGCAGCTTGTTGGGACTAGCGGGACCTTACAATGAGCAGTTCTTC. The chain couples TRBV5-6 to TRBJ2-1; 13 nucleotides match TRBD2. Looked up from germline, CDR1 is SGHDT and CDR2 is YYEEEE. CDR3 length: 17 amino acids. V lost 1 base, J lost 4 bases, and 5 bases stayed unmatched.

In its sample, this clonotype was seen a few times. CDR3 in amino acids: CASSQDGTGAGSKNIQYF. The CDR3 DNA reads as TGTGCCAGCAGCCAAGATGGGACAGGGGCTGGATCCAAAAACATTCAGTACTTC. V is TRBV4-2 and J is TRBJ2-4; 10 nucleotides match TRBD1. The CDR3 has 18 residues. The V and J ends lost 0 bases and 2 bases, in that order; junction bases with no gene match: 7. The germline V gene encodes CDR1 LGHNA and CDR2 YNFKEQ.

To note about this clonotype: This could be a read error, since a much larger clone is one nucleotide away. This rearrangement joins TRBV5-1 to TRBJ2-5; D unclear. The germline V gene has CDR1 SGHRS and CDR2 YFSETQ. The CDR3 loop spans 12 amino acids. The CDR3 nucleotides are TGCGCCGGCAGCTTGGCCCAAGAGACCCAGTACTTC. Translation gives CAGSLAQETQYF.

The J gene is TRBJ2-1, the V gene TRBV6-2 or TRBV6-3; TRBD2 matches at 12 bases. The CDR3 consists of 15 residues. V dropped 7 bases and J dropped 5; count of bases not matched to a gene: 6. Germline lookup yields CDR1 MNHEY and CDR2 SVGEGT. The CDR3 spells CASTSGGAADNEQFF. The CDR3 DNA reads TGTGCCAGCACTAGCGGGGGGGCCGCTGACAATGAGCAGTTCTTC.

The rearrangement joins TRBV7-2 to TRBJ2-3; a possible D gene is TRBD2 (6 bases). Trimming pared 4 bases from V and 0 bases from J, leaving 14 bases between. The length of the CDR3 is 16 residues. Per the germline V gene, CDR1 is SGHTA and CDR2 is FQGNSA. CDR3 loop: CASSSYGDLSTDTQYF. DNA of the CDR3: TGTGCCAGCAGCTCATACGGGGACTTAAGCACAGATACGCAGTATTTT.

A few counts support this clonotype. The rearrangement joins TRBV5-1 to TRBJ2-3; no definite D call. Germline values: CDR1 SGHRS, CDR2 YFSETQ. This CDR3 region has 15 residues. The V gene lost 6 bases and the J gene lost 1 base, with 15 bases spanning the gap. CDR3 amino acids: CASTPFPGGTDTQYF. The CDR3, as DNA: TGCGCCAGCACTCCATTCCCCGGCGGCACAGATACGCAGTATTTT.